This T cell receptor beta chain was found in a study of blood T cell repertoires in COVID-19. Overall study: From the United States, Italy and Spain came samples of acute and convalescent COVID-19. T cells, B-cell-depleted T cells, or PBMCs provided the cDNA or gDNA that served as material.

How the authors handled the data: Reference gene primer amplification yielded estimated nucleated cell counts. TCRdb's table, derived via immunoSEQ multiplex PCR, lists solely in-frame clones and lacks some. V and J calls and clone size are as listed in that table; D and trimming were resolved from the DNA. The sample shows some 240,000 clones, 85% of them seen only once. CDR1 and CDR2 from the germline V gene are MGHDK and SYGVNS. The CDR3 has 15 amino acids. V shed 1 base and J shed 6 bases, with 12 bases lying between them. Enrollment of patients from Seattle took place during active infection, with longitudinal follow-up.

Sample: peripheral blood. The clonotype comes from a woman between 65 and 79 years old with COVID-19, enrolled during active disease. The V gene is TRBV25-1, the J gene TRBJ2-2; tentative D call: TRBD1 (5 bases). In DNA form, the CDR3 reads TGTGCCAGCAGTGAATCCAAAGGGGTCCCCGGGGAGCTGTTTTTT. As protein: CASSESKGVPGELFF.